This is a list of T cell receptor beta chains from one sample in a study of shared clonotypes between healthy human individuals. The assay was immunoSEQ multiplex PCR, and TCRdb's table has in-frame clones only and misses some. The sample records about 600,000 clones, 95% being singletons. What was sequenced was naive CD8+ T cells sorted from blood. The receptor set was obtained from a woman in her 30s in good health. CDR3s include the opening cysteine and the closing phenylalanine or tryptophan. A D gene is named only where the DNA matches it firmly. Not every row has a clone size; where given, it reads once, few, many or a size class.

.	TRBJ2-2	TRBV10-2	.	TGCGCCACCAGGGGGAACACCGGGGAGCTGTTTTTT	CATRGNTGELFF
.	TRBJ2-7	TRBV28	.	TGTGCCAGCAGTTACCCCCTCTCCGGAGGGGGGGACGAGCAGTACTTC	CASSYPLSGGGDEQYF
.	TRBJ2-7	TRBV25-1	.	TGTGCCAGCAGTGAATCCCCTAGCCGATCCTACGAGCAGTACTTC	CASSESPSRSYEQYF
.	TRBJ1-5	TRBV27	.	TGTGCCATCAAGGGAGGGACGGGGCAGCCCCAGCATTTT	CAIKGGTGQPQHF
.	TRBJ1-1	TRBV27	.	TGTGCCAGCAGTCCTGGACGAGGTACTGAAGCTTTCTTT	CASSPGRGTEAFF
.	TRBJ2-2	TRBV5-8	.	TGTGCCAGCAGCTTGGGTTGGGGAGACACCGGGGAGCTGTTTTTT	CASSLGWGDTGELFF
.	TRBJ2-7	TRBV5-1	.	TGCGCCAGCAGCCCAAATGGGTGGAGCTCCTACGAGCAGTACTTC	CASSPNGWSSYEQYF
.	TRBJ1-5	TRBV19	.	TGTGCCAGTAGTATCCTGGTGTGGGAGCCCCAGCATTTT	CASSILVWEPQHF
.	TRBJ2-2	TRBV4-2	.	TGTGCCAGCAGCCTGGGCTGGGGGAACACCGGGGAGCTGTTTTTT	CASSLGWGNTGELFF
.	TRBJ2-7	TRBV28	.	TGTGCCAGCAGTGTATACAGGAATGAGCAGTACTTC	CASSVYRNEQYF
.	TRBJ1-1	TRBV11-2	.	TGTGCCAGCAGCTTAAACCCCCCGGGTGGGAGGGATCAAGGCACTGAAGCTTTCTTT	CASSLNPPGGRDQGTEAFF
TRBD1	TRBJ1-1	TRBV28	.	TGTGCCAGCGGACAGGGGGGCCCTGAAGCTTTCTTT	CASGQGGPEAFF
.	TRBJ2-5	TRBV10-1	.	TGCGCCAGCAGGGGCCGGGCGACTAGACCTAAAGAGACCCAGTACTTC	CASRGRATRPKETQYF
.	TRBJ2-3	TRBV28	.	TGTGCCAGCAGTCCCCGGACAGGACTATTCACAGATACGCAGTATTTT	CASSPRTGLFTDTQYF
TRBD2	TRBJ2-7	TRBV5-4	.	TGTGCCAGCAGCTTGGGGACTAGCGGGAAGTTGGAGCAGTACTTC	CASSLGTSGKLEQYF
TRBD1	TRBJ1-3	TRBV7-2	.	TGTGCCAGCAGCTTAACAGGGGAGGGCTCTGGAAACACCATATATTTT	CASSLTGEGSGNTIYF
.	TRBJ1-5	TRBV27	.	TGTGCCAGCAGTTTATCGCCCATCCCGACTCAGCCCCAGCATTTT	CASSLSPIPTQPQHF
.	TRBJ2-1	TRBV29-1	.	TGCAGCGTTGTCTATTTAGGCAATGAGCAGTTCTTC	CSVVYLGNEQFF
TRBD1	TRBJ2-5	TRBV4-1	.	TGCGCCAGCAGCCAAGACAGGGGGAGCGGAGAGACCCAGTACTTC	CASSQDRGSGETQYF
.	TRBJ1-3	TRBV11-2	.	TGTGCCAGCAGCTTAGCCGCTTCTGGAAACACCATATATTTT	CASSLAASGNTIYF
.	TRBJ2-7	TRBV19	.	TGTGCCAGTAGTTCGAGGACAGATAGCTACGAGCAGTACTTC	CASSSRTDSYEQYF
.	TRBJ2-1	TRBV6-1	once	TGTGCCAGCAGTCTCTTAGGCTCCTACAATGAGCAGTTCTTC	CASSLLGSYNEQFF
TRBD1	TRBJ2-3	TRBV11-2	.	TGTGCCAGCAGCTCTTGGGGGGACAGGGCTACCCCGGATACGCAGTATTTT	CASSSWGDRATPDTQYF
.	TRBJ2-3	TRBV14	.	TGTGCCAGCAGCCAAGAATTAGTCCAGGGGAATCTCAATACGCAGTATTTT	CASSQELVQGNLNTQYF
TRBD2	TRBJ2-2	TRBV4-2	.	TGTGCCAGCAGCCAAGGGGTGCGGGGGGCCCAGCCCGGGGAGCTGTTTTTT	CASSQGVRGAQPGELFF
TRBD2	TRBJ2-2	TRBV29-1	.	TGCAGCGTTGAAGAGCCCGGGACTAGCGGGAGGGCCGAATCGGCCGGGGAGCTGTTTTTT	CSVEEPGTSGRAESAGELFF
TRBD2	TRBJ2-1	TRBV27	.	TGTGCCAGCAGCCAGCGATTCATAGGACTAGTGGGTGAGCAGTTCTTC	CASSQRFIGLVGEQFF
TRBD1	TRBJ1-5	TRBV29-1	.	TGCAGCGTCGTCGACAGGGGGAATCAGCCCCAGCATTTT	CSVVDRGNQPQHF
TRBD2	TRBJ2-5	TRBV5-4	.	TGTGCCAGCAGCATACTAGCGGGAGCGGGAGAGACCCAGTACTTC	CASSILAGAGETQYF
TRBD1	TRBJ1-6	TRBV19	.	TGTGCCAGTGTAGGACAGGCTACGGTCCACTTT	CASVGQATVHF
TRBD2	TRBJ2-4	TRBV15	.	TGTGCCACCAGCGTCGGGACTAGGGGATTTCTAGCCAAAAACATTCAGTACTTC	CATSVGTRGFLAKNIQYF
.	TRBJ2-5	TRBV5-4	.	TGTGCCAGCAGCTTGAGGCCACAAGAGACCCAGTACTTC	CASSLRPQETQYF
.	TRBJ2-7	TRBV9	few	TGTGCCAGCAGCCCAGGGGATTCCTACGAGCAGTACTTC	CASSPGDSYEQYF
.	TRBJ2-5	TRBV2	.	TGTGCCAGCAGTGAAGCGTGGGAACTAGGGGAGACCCAGTACTTC	CASSEAWELGETQYF
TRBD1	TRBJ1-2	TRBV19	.	TGTGCCAGTAGGGGCCGGGACAGGGATTATGGCTACACCTTC	CASRGRDRDYGYTF
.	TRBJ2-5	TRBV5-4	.	TGTGCCAGCAGTCCCCCCGGGACTGGAAAGACCCAGTACTTC	CASSPPGTGKTQYF
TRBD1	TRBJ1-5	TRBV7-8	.	TGTGCCAGCAGCTTAGCCGGGACAGGGTTCCATCAGCCCCAGCATTTT	CASSLAGTGFHQPQHF
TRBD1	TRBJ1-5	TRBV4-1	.	TGCGCCAGCAGCCAACGGGACAGGGAGAATCAGCCCCAGCATTTT	CASSQRDRENQPQHF
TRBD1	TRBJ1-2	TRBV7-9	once	TGTGCCAGCAGACTCGGGGACAGCCTAATAGCTAACTATGGCTACACCTTC	CASRLGDSLIANYGYTF
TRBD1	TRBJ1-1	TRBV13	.	TGTGCCAGCAGCCCCTGGACAGGGATGAACACTGAAGCTTTCTTT	CASSPWTGMNTEAFF
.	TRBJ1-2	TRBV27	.	TGTGCCAGCCGACAGCCTGGGTATGGCTACACCTTC	CASRQPGYGYTF
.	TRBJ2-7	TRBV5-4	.	TGTGCCAGCAGCTTGCCGCGAGGCGGGCAGTACTTC	CASSLPRGGQYF
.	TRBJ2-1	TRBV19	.	TGTGCCAGTAGTATAAGGGAGACGGGGCTCTCCTACAATGAGCAGTTCTTC	CASSIRETGLSYNEQFF
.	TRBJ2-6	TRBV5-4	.	TGTGCCAGCAGCTTAAGGGGGTCTGGGGCCAACGTCCTGACTTTC	CASSLRGSGANVLTF
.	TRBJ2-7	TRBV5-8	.	TGTGCCAGCAAGGGGAGCAAGAACGAGCAGTACTTC	CASKGSKNEQYF